There are many counts of the clone carrying this TCR beta chain. The antigen is unknown. The V segment lost 3 bases and the J segment 3 bases; nucleotides outside the gene matches: 1. The CDR3 runs 14 residues. The germline V gene has CDR1 SGHTA and CDR2 FQGNSA. This sample is part of a study of spatial heterogeneity in lung cancer. Study-wide background: TCR and UMI combinations that were unique each appeared, on average, more than ten times in raw reads. Findings and limits, study-wide: Ubiquitous expanded tumor TCRs surfaced in blood more at resection than they did at follow-up.

The time point denotes: sample taken at primary tumor resection. Whole RNA, which was extracted from tumor, nontumor lung tissue or frozen PBMC, was sequenced without any cell sorting. Donation came from some 73 patients with untreated early-stage non-small cell lung cancer. Every cDNA TCR molecule received its own unique molecular identifier. TCRdb re-called the 5' RACE reads through MiXCR, storing one row per CDR3 protein. Among roughly 8,000 distinct CDR3 sequences listed, 4.5% to 6% were seen once. The receptor's source is a male donor with early-stage non-small cell lung cancer. Here the sequenced sample was PBMCs, taken at surgery. This rearrangement joins TRBV7-2 to TRBJ2-3; 9 bases are shared with TRBD1. In nucleotides, the CDR3 is TGTGCCAGCAGCTTCGACAGGGGGACAGATACGCAGTATTTT. Its protein product is CASSFDRGTDTQYF.